These 28 T cell receptor beta chains originate from one sample sequenced in a study of memory CD4+ T cells and cytomegalovirus serostatus. The sort gate was single viable CD3+CD4+CD8-CD45RO+ cells for memory CD4+ T cells. The table came from immunoSEQ multiplex PCR; TCRdb's copy has only in-frame clones and leaves some out. The profile shows about 75,000 clones, around four fifths of them singletons. The sequencing input was memory CD4+ T cells from blood. The receptors come from an adult in good health and CMV-seropositive.

V gene TRBV7-9 combines with J gene TRBJ1-3; D is unresolved. V was clipped by 6 bases and J by 7 bases, with 10 bases between them. Germline V lookup: CDR1 SEHNR, CDR2 FQNEAQ (reference sequence). The CDR3 has 12 amino acids. CDR3 protein: CASSLDDNTIYF. The CDR3 DNA reads TGTGCCAGCAGTCTGGACGACAACACCATATATTTT.

This clone was detected once. The chain couples TRBV4-2 to TRBJ1-2; D is uncertain. V was shortened by 0 bases and J by 8 bases, with 13 bases between the two germline ends. Germline V gene data show CDR1 as LGHNA and CDR2 as YNFKEQ. CDR3 length equals 14 residues. CDR3 amino acids: CASSQEIRNGGYTF. For the CDR3, the DNA is TGTGCCAGCAGCCAAGAGATAAGGAACGGAGGCTACACCTTC.

This clone was counted only a few times. This rearrangement joins TRBV7-9 to TRBJ2-1, with D perhaps TRBD1 (5 bases). Trimming pared 4 bases from V and 9 bases from J, leaving 10 bases between. Looked up from germline, CDR1 is SEHNR and CDR2 is FQNEAQ (reference sequence). The CDR3 spans 12 residues. In DNA, the CDR3 is TGTGCCAGCAGCTGGGGCCCTAGTGAGCAGTTCTTC. It translates to CASSWGPSEQFF.

This chain joins TRBV4-3 and TRBJ1-2; no reliable D call. Per the germline V gene, CDR1 is LGHNA and CDR2 is YSLEER. Trimming pared 0 bases from V and 5 bases from J, leaving 13 bases between. The CDR3 extends over 15 amino acids. The CDR3 DNA reads as TGCGCCAGCAGCCAAGATCCTCTGGCCGTATATGGCTACACCTTC. Protein sequence: CASSQDPLAVYGYTF.

In regard to this clone: One junction end disagrees with the germline gene, perhaps due to a read error. The chain links TRBV18 to TRBJ2-2; 8 bases map to TRBD1. The CDR3 has 16 residues. From germline, CDR1 is KGHSH and CDR2 LQKENI. As DNA, the CDR3 is TGTGCCAGCTCTCCACCCACCACAGGGGGCACCGGGGAGCTGTTTTTT. Protein: CASSPPTTGGTGELFF.

The chain is built from TRBV10-2 and TRBJ1-1; TRBD1 matches 11 bases. Germline lookup yields CDR1 WSHSY and CDR2 SAAADI. Trimming at V came to 7 bases and at J to 4 bases, leaving 8 bases not matched to a gene. The CDR3 spans 15 residues. CDR3 loop: CASTRTGGGVTEAFF. CDR3 DNA sequence: TGCGCCAGCACCCGGACAGGGGGCGGGGTCACTGAAGCTTTCTTT.

V gene TRBV28 combines with J gene TRBJ1-2; D may be TRBD1 (5 bases). Germline CDR1 is MDHEN and CDR2 is SYDVKM. The CDR3 spans 15 residues. The V gene lost 6 bases and the J gene lost 4 bases, with 18 bases spanning the gap. CDR3 region: CASSFTNWGPYGYTF. As DNA, the CDR3 is TGTGCCAGCAGCTTTACGAATTGGGGCCCCTATGGCTACACCTTC.

The chain recombines TRBV28 with TRBJ2-1; 7 bases match TRBD1. The CDR3 totals 16 residues. Per the germline V gene, CDR1 is MDHEN and CDR2 is SYDVKM. J gave up 0 bases and V 0 bases, and 2 bases lay outside the gene matches. CDR3 loop: CASSLWGDSSYNEQFF. The DNA for the CDR3 is TGTGCCAGCAGTTTATGGGGGGACAGCTCCTACAATGAGCAGTTCTTC.

A few counts support this clone. The V and J genes are TRBV19 and TRBJ1-1, with D perhaps matching TRBD1 (5 bases). V lost 6 bases, J lost 5 bases, and 13 bases lay in between. Germline values: CDR1 LNHDA, CDR2 SQIVND (reference sequence). This CDR3 has 13 residues. The CDR3 here is CASRGRPGTEAFF. CDR3 DNA: TGTGCCAGTAGGGGGCGTCCGGGGACTGAAGCTTTCTTT. Drawing the rest from reference TRBV19 and TRBJ1-1, the complete variable domain is DGGITQSPKYLFRKEGQNVTLSCEQNLNHDAMYWYRQDPGQGLRLIYYSQIVNDFQKGDIAEGYSVSREKKESFPLTVTSAQKNPTAFYLCASRGRPGTEAFFGQGTRLTVV.

This chain links TRBV4-3 with TRBJ1-1; D is uncertain. The ends were cut back, 3 bases at V and 4 bases at J, with 12 bases in the middle. Germline CDR1 reads LGHNA; CDR2 reads YSLEER. The CDR3 is made up of 14 amino acids. CDR3 region: CASSQLGDGTEAFF. DNA for the CDR3: TGCGCCAGCAGCCAGTTGGGCGACGGCACTGAAGCTTTCTTT.

The chain employs TRBV6-1 and TRBJ2-7; a possible D gene is TRBD2 (6 bases). This CDR3 comprises 13 residues. The V and J ends lost 7 bases and 4 bases respectively, with 14 bases between them. The germline V gene has CDR1 MNHNS and CDR2 SASEGT. DNA for the CDR3: TGTGCCAGCACCCAAAAGGGGACTTACGAGCAGTACTTC. Amino acids: CASTQKGTYEQYF.

V usage is TRBV2 and J usage is TRBJ1-1; perhaps TRBD1 as D (5 bases). The CDR3 sequence is 16 residues long. V was trimmed by 6 bases and J by 1 base, leaving 18 bases between them. CDR1 is SNHLY and CDR2 is FYNNEI in the germline V gene. CDR3 nucleotides: TGTGCCAGCAGGAGAGCGATTATTGGGGCGAACACTGAAGCTTTCTTT. Translating it yields CASRRAIIGANTEAFF.

The V gene is TRBV27, the J gene TRBJ1-1; possibly TRBD1 for D (6 bases). This CDR3 contains 14 residues. V was cut by 6 bases and J by 4 bases, with 15 bases left in between. CDR1 is MNHEY and CDR2 is SMNVEV in the germline V gene (reference sequence). As DNA, the CDR3 is TGTGCCAGCAGCTGGATCGGGGGCAGCACTGAAGCTTTCTTT. Its protein product is CASSWIGGSTEAFF.

The J gene is TRBJ1-1, the V gene TRBV6-1, with 7 bases fitting TRBD1. The CDR3 has 14 amino acids. V dropped 6 bases and J dropped 6; count of bases not matched to a gene: 10. Germline V gives CDR1 MNHNS, CDR2 SASEGT. The CDR3 DNA reads TGTGCCAGCAGCCGAGACAGGGCCGGGGCTGAAGCTTTCTTT. Protein: CASSRDRAGAEAFF.

This rearrangement joins TRBV5-1 to TRBJ1-6; 8 bases align to TRBD1. The V gene end was trimmed by 0 bases and the J gene end by 5 bases; junction bases not matched to a gene: 1. Germline CDR1 and CDR2: SGHRS and YFSETQ. The CDR3 contains 15 residues. The CDR3, as DNA: TGCGCCAGCAGCTTGGGACAGGGGAATAATTCACCCCTCCACTTT. Protein: CASSLGQGNNSPLHF.

This clone was counted only a few times. The chain employs TRBV2 and TRBJ1-1; D ambiguous. V shed 7 bases and J shed 5 bases, with 11 bases lying between them. The CDR3 contains 12 residues. Per germline, CDR1 SNHLY and CDR2 FYNNEI. This CDR3 reads CASTLDGTEAFF. For the CDR3, the DNA is TGTGCCAGCACTCTGGACGGGACTGAAGCTTTCTTT.

This chain joins TRBV2 and TRBJ2-2, with D maybe TRBD2 (6 bases). This CDR3 has 13 amino acids. The germline V and J ends were trimmed by 4 bases and 6 bases, with 9 bases remaining between them. The germline V gene encodes CDR1 SNHLY and CDR2 FYNNEI. CDR3 in amino acids: CASSVERAGELFF. The CDR3 DNA follows: TGTGCCAGCAGTGTTGAGCGGGCCGGGGAGCTGTTTTTT. Complete variable domain (other parts from reference TRBV2 and TRBJ2-2): EPEVTQTPSHQVTQMGQEVILRCVPISNHLYFYWYRQILGQKVEFLVSFYNNEISEKSEIFDDQFSVERPDGSNFTLKIRSTKLEDSAMYFCASSVERAGELFFGEGSRLTVL.

J is TRBJ2-1 and V is TRBV11-2; TRBD1 aligns across 9 bases. With V trimmed by 5 bases and J by 9 bases, 8 bases remained unmatched. The CDR3 is made up of 14 amino acids. CDR1 SGHAT and CDR2 FQNNGV come from the germline V gene. CDR3 in DNA: TGTGCCAGCAGCCAAGGACAGGGGCCTCGTGAGCAGTTCTTC. Its translation is CASSQGQGPREQFF.

The chain employs TRBV29-1 and TRBJ1-2, with a tentative D call TRBD1 (6 bases). V lost 7 bases and J 7 bases, leaving 16 bases between the germline ends. This CDR3 contains 12 residues. Germline CDR1 SQVTM, CDR2 ANQGSEA. This chain's CDR3 is CSGTGLGGGYTF. CDR3 bases: TGCAGCGGCACAGGGTTGGGAGGTGGCTACACCTTC.

This rearrangement joins TRBV2 to TRBJ2-3; D is undetermined. The CDR3 runs to 12 residues. Per germline, CDR1 SNHLY and CDR2 FYNNEI. Trimming shortened V by 4 bases and J by 6 bases, and 8 bases separated the two germline ends. CDR3 loop: CASSVSRDTQYF. In DNA form, the CDR3 reads TGTGCCAGCAGTGTTAGCCGCGATACGCAGTATTTT. The full variable domain, with the rest looked up from reference TRBV2 and TRBJ2-3, is EPEVTQTPSHQVTQMGQEVILRCVPISNHLYFYWYRQILGQKVEFLVSFYNNEISEKSEIFDDQFSVERPDGSNFTLKIRSTKLEDSAMYFCASSVSRDTQYFGPGTRLTVL.

The genes are TRBV5-1 and TRBJ2-5; D possibly corresponds to TRBD2 (6 bases). Looked up from germline, CDR1 is SGHRS and CDR2 is YFSETQ. This CDR3 contains 13 residues. V gave up 1 base and J gave up 5 bases, with 9 bases separating them. CDR3 sequence (DNA): TGCGCCAGCAGCTTGCATCGGGGGGAGACCCAGTACTTC. This translates into CASSLHRGETQYF. The whole variable domain, filled in from reference TRBV5-1 and TRBJ2-5, reads KAGVTQTPRYLIKTRGQQVTLSCSPISGHRSVSWYQQTPGQGLQFLFEYFSETQRNKGNFPGRFSGRQFSNSRSEMNVSTLELGDSALYLCASSLHRGETQYFGPGTRLLVL.

The V and J genes are TRBV28 and TRBJ1-1; D remains ambiguous. Per germline, CDR1 MDHEN and CDR2 SYDVKM. With 3 bases removed from V and 1 base from J, the gap between germline ends came to 18 bases. The CDR3 consists of 17 residues. The CDR3 sequence: CASSFSLIPIRNTEAFF. The CDR3 coding sequence is TGTGCCAGCAGTTTCTCTCTCATTCCCATCCGGAACACTGAAGCTTTCTTT.

The count of this clone is one. The V call is TRBV5-1, the J call TRBJ2-7, with a weak D call TRBD1 (6 bases). Per germline, CDR1 SGHRS and CDR2 YFSETQ. CDR3 length: 16 amino acids. Trimming removed 0 bases from V and 2 bases from J, with 15 bases in between. CDR3 in DNA: TGCGCCAGCAGCTTGGAGGACAGCTTCTTAACCTACGAGCAGTACTTC. Residues: CASSLEDSFLTYEQYF.

The chain employs TRBV11-3 and TRBJ1-1; perhaps TRBD1 as D (5 bases). The germline V gene has CDR1 SGHNT and CDR2 YENEEA. The CDR3 is made up of 15 amino acids. The germline V and J ends were trimmed by 5 bases and 5 bases, with 18 bases remaining between them. The CDR3: CASSRGGDLGTEAFF. As DNA, the CDR3 is TGTGCCAGCAGCCGGGGGGGGGACCTCGGGACTGAAGCTTTCTTT.

This chain links TRBV2 with TRBJ1-1; perhaps TRBD1 as D (6 bases). With 8 bases removed from V and 3 bases from J, the gap between germline ends came to 7 bases. Germline CDR1 SNHLY, CDR2 FYNNEI. CDR3 size: 11 residues. CDR3 protein: CASGQYTEAFF. For the CDR3, the DNA is TGTGCCAGCGGACAGTACACTGAAGCTTTCTTT.

J is TRBJ1-2 and V is TRBV6-1, with 10 bases that match TRBD1. Germline V gene lookup returns CDR1 MNHNS and CDR2 SASEGT. This CDR3 has 14 amino acids. With V trimmed by 9 bases and J by 2 bases, 6 bases remained unmatched. As DNA, the CDR3 is TGTGCCAGTAGAGGGACAGGGGAGAACTATGGCTACACCTTC. It is translated as CASRGTGENYGYTF.

V gene TRBV4-2 combines with J gene TRBJ2-2; 10 positions agree with TRBD2. Trimming at V came to 5 bases and at J to 8 bases, leaving 20 bases not matched to a gene. The germline gives CDR1 LGHNA, CDR2 YNFKEQ. This CDR3 is 19 amino acids long. The CDR3 spells CASSSKIKSSGGPRGELFF. The DNA of the CDR3 is TGTGCCAGCAGCTCCAAGATAAAGAGTAGCGGGGGGCCAAGAGGGGAGCTGTTTTTT.

The chain carries TRBV9 and TRBJ2-3, with D perhaps TRBD2 (6 bases). The CDR3 consists of 16 residues. Germline V gene data show CDR1 as SGDLS and CDR2 as YYNGEE. Between the trimmed V and J ends, which lost 3 bases and 7 bases, there was a span of 21 bases. The CDR3 DNA reads TGTGCCAGCAGCGAGGCCGTGGGGGATAGCGGAAATACGCAGTATTTT. It specifies CASSEAVGDSGNTQYF.